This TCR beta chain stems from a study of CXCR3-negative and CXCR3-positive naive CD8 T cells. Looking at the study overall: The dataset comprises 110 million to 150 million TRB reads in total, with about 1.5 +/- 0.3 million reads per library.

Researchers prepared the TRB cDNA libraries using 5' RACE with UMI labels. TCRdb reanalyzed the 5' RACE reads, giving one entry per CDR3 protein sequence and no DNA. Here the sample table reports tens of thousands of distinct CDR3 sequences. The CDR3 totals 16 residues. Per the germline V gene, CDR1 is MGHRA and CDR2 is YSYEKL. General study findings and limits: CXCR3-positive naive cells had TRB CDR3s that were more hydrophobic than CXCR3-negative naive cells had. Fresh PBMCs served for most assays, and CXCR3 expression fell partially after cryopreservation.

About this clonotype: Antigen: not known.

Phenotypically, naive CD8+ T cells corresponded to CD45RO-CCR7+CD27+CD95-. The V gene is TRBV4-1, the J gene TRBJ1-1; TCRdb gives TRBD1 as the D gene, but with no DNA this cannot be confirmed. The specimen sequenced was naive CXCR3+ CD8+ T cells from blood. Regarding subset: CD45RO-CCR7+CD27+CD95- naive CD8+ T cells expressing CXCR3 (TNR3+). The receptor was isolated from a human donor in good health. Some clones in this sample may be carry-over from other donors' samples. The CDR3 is CASSPRSGTGGRGAFF.